Shown below are 18 T cell receptor beta chains from a single sample sequenced in a study of blood T cell repertoires in COVID-19. Assay used: immunoSEQ multiplex PCR; TCRdb lists only in-frame clones, some missing. The table lists 150,000 to 200,000 clones, about 89% of them singletons. Input material: peripheral blood. Receptor source: a man in his 70s with acute or convalescent COVID-19.

The genes are TRBV28 and TRBJ1-1, with D perhaps TRBD1 (5 bases). Germline loops: CDR1 MDHEN, CDR2 SYDVKM. V was shortened by 5 bases and J by 7 bases, with 20 bases between the two germline ends. The CDR3 runs 15 residues. CDR3 nucleotides: TGTGCCAGCAGTCCTCGCGCGCAGGGATTACTTGAAGCTTTCTTT. Amino acid sequence: CASSPRAQGLLEAFF.

V gene TRBV4-2 combines with J gene TRBJ2-5, with D possibly matching TRBD2 (6 bases). V shed 0 bases and J shed 4 bases, with 15 bases lying between them. Germline V lookup: CDR1 LGHNA, CDR2 YNFKEQ. The CDR3 is made up of 16 amino acids. The CDR3 here is CASSQDLGGTRETQYF. In DNA, the CDR3 is TGTGCCAGCAGCCAAGATCTGGGAGGTACACGAGAGACCCAGTACTTC.

The chain couples TRBV28 to TRBJ1-4, with TRBD1 matching over 10 bases. Germline V gene lookup returns CDR1 MDHEN and CDR2 SYDVKM. Trimming removed 4 bases from V and 8 bases from J; junction bases left unmatched: 4. The length of the CDR3 is 14 residues. CDR3 protein: CASSSGQGFEKLFF. CDR3 nucleotides: TGTGCCAGCAGTTCGGGACAGGGGTTCGAAAAACTGTTTTTT.

Only a few counts were recorded for this clone. The rearrangement links TRBV2 to TRBJ1-5; D is uncertain. This CDR3 is 14 amino acids long. Looked up from germline, CDR1 is SNHLY and CDR2 is FYNNEI. Trimming left V 6 bases short and J 1 base short, with 10 bases between. The CDR3 is CASREGVSNQPQHF. The CDR3 DNA sequence: TGTGCCAGCAGAGAGGGCGTGAGCAATCAGCCCCAGCATTTT.

The chain recombines TRBV28 with TRBJ1-5; D call uncertain. Germline CDR1 reads MDHEN; CDR2 reads SYDVKM. Trimming pared 6 bases from V and 2 bases from J, leaving 11 bases between. The CDR3 loop spans 14 amino acids. CDR3 in amino acids: CASSPVFGNQPQHF. The CDR3 DNA reads as TGTGCCAGCAGCCCCGTTTTTGGCAATCAGCCCCAGCATTTT.

CDR3 sequence (DNA): TGTGCCAGCAGCCTCCACAGCTCCTCTAGCACAGATACGCAGTATTTT. The encoded protein is CASSLHSSSSTDTQYF. The chain uses TRBV4-2 and TRBJ2-3; D unclear. Germline V gene lookup returns CDR1 LGHNA and CDR2 YNFKEQ. Trimming took 4 bases from V and 0 from J, leaving 14 bases between them. This CDR3 region has 16 residues.

The sample holds one count of this clone. The rearrangement uses TRBV19 and TRBJ2-5; 8 nucleotides align to TRBD1. Losses at the gene ends were 6 bases for V and 7 bases for J; bases not matched to a gene: 10. This CDR3 has 14 residues. Germline CDR1 and CDR2: LNHDA and SQIVND (reference sequence). In DNA, the CDR3 is TGTGCCAGTAGGGACAGGGCCGCAACCGGGACCCAGTACTTC. This encodes CASRDRAATGTQYF. The variable domain in full, with the rest retrieved from reference TRBV19 and TRBJ2-5, is DGGITQSPKYLFRKEGQNVTLSCEQNLNHDAMYWYRQDPGQGLRLIYYSQIVNDFQKGDIAEGYSVSREKKESFPLTVTSAQKNPTAFYLCASRDRAATGTQYFGPGTRLLVL.

The gene calls are TRBV10-3 and TRBJ1-5, with D possibly being TRBD1 (6 bases). V shed 6 bases and J shed 4 bases, with 7 bases lying between them. There are 12 residues in the CDR3. Germline assignment: CDR1 ENHRY and CDR2 SYGVKD. This chain's CDR3 is CAISDRNQPQHF. The CDR3 DNA sequence: TGTGCCATCAGCGACAGGAATCAGCCCCAGCATTTT.

The chain combines TRBV5-5 with TRBJ2-4; D is perhaps TRBD1 (6 bases). Germline loops: CDR1 SGHKS, CDR2 YYEKEE (reference sequence). This CDR3 is built from 14 residues. Deletions cut 2 bases from V and 7 bases from J, with 13 bases between. CDR3 protein: CASSLVGTFNIQYF. DNA for the CDR3: TGTGCCAGCAGCTTAGTCGGGACATTCAACATTCAGTACTTC. The full variable domain, its missing parts supplied by reference TRBV5-5 and TRBJ2-4, is DAGVTQSPTHLIKTRGQQVTLRCSPISGHKSVSWYQQVLGQGPQFIFQYYEKEERGRGNFPDRFSARQFPNYSSELNVNALLLGDSALYLCASSLVGTFNIQYFGAGTRLSVL.

The chain has TRBV27 and TRBJ1-5, with unresolved D. Germline loops: CDR1 MNHEY, CDR2 SMNVEV (reference sequence). Trimming removed 3 bases from V and 4 bases from J, with 4 bases in between. CDR3 length equals 12 residues. CDR3 sequence: CASSFLNQPQHF. The CDR3 nucleotides read TGTGCCAGCAGTTTCCTTAATCAGCCCCAGCATTTT.

The rearrangement joins TRBV24-1 to TRBJ2-3; D remains ambiguous. V gave up 3 bases and J gave up 2 bases, with 11 bases separating them. CDR3 length: 15 amino acids. Germline values: CDR1 KGHDR, CDR2 SFDVKD. In nucleotides, the CDR3 is TGTGCCACCAGTGATCCAAGGAGTTCCACAGATACGCAGTATTTT. Its translation: CATSDPRSSTDTQYF.

This chain connects TRBV6-5 to TRBJ2-7; TRBD2 might be the D (5 bases). Trimming shortened V by 6 bases and J by 4 bases, and 19 bases separated the two germline ends. In germline, CDR1 is MNHEY, CDR2 SVGAGI. The CDR3 spans 15 residues. CDR3 sequence: CASRVVGSGGYEQYF. The DNA of the CDR3 is TGTGCCAGCAGAGTAGTTGGGAGTGGCGGGTACGAGCAGTACTTC.

The V and J genes are TRBV6-2 or TRBV6-3 and TRBJ1-5, with 7 bases lining up with TRBD1. Trimming took 6 bases from V and 3 from J; bases not matched to a gene: 5. The V gene's germline CDR1 is MNHEY and CDR2 SVGEGT. The CDR3 runs to 14 residues. In DNA, the CDR3 is TGTGCCAGCAGCCTGGGACAGCCCAATCAGCCCCAGCATTTT. This codes for CASSLGQPNQPQHF.

The chain has TRBV7-2 and TRBJ2-7; D unresolved. Germline lookup yields CDR1 SGHTA and CDR2 FQGNSA. V was cut by 2 bases and J by 0 bases, with 8 bases left in between. The CDR3 extends over 14 amino acids. The CDR3 here is CASSLSMSSYEQYF. CDR3 nucleotides: TGTGCCAGCAGCTTAAGTATGAGCTCCTACGAGCAGTACTTC.

This clone was counted a few times. This chain uses TRBV10-3 with TRBJ2-1; 9 positions match TRBD2. This CDR3 spans 16 amino acids. Germline V gene lookup returns CDR1 ENHRY and CDR2 SYGVKD. After removal of 2 bases from V and 10 bases from J, the junction contained 12 bases not matched to a gene. The CDR3 loop reads CAISERLAGASGEQFF. The CDR3 DNA reads TGTGCCATCAGTGAGCGATTAGCGGGAGCGTCGGGAGAGCAGTTCTTC.

The chain couples TRBV2 to TRBJ1-2, with D unresolved. Trimming pared 8 bases from V and 8 bases from J, leaving 9 bases between. CDR3 size: 10 residues. Germline loops: CDR1 SNHLY, CDR2 FYNNEI. CDR3 DNA: TGTGCCAGCTCTCCGTCCGGCTACACCTTC. Amino acids: CASSPSGYTF.

This chain connects TRBV6-5 to TRBJ2-3, with TRBD2 matching 8 bases. The CDR3 is made up of 16 amino acids. The V gene end was trimmed by 0 bases and the J gene end by 1 base; junction bases not matched to a gene: 3. CDR1 and CDR2 from the germline V gene are MNHEY and SVGAGI. CDR3 bases: TGTGCCAGCAGTTACTCTAGCGGGGCCCGCACAGATACGCAGTATTTT. Protein sequence: CASSYSSGARTDTQYF.

Notes on this clone: A junction end diverges from the germline sequence, so it may reflect a read error. The chain employs TRBV5-1 and TRBJ2-1; TRBD2 matches at 7 bases. CDR3 size: 12 residues. Germline CDR1 reads SGHRS; CDR2 reads YFSETQ. The CDR3 is CASSSLGLRRIF. DNA for the CDR3: TGCGCCAGCAGTAGTTTGGGACTAAGGAGGATCTTC.